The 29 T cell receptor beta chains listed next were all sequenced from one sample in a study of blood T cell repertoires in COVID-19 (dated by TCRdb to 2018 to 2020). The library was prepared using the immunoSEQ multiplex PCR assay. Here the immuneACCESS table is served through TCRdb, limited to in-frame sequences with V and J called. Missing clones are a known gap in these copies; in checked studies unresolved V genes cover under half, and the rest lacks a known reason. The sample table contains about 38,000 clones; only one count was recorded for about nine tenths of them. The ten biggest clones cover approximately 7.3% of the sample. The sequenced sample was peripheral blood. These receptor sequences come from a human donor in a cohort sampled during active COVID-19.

The CDR3 DNA follows: TGTGCCAGCAGCCTACCAAGGTCACAGGGCCAAGAGACCCAGTACTTC. It encodes CASSLPRSQGQETQYF. V usage is TRBV3-1 (or the pseudogene TRBV3-2) and J usage is TRBJ2-5, with D possibly matching TRBD1 (6 bases). CDR1 is LGHDT and CDR2 is YNNKEL in the germline V gene (reference sequence). This CDR3 spans 16 amino acids. The V end was cut by 4 bases, the J end by 1 base, with 16 bases between.

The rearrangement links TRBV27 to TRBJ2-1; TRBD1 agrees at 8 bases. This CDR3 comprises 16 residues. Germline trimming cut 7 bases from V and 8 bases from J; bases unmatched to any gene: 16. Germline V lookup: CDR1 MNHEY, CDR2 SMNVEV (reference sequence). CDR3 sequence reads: CASTLQGVGRIDEQFF. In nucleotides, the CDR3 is TGTGCCAGCACCCTACAGGGGGTGGGGAGAATCGATGAGCAGTTCTTC.

This CDR3 reads CASSLDRTAIYGYTF. The CDR3 coding sequence is TGTGCCAGCAGTTTGGACAGGACGGCTATCTATGGCTACACCTTC. The chain links TRBV2 to TRBJ1-2; 7 bases are shared with TRBD1. J was trimmed by 4 bases and V by 5 bases; bases with no gene match: 10. The CDR3 loop spans 15 amino acids. Germline CDR1 reads SNHLY; CDR2 reads FYNNEI.

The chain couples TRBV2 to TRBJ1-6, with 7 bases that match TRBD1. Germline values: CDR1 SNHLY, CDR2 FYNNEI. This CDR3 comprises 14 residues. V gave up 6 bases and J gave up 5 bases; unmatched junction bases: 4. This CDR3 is CASSLQGNNSPLHF. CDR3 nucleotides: TGTGCCAGCAGCTTACAGGGGAATAATTCACCCCTCCACTTT.

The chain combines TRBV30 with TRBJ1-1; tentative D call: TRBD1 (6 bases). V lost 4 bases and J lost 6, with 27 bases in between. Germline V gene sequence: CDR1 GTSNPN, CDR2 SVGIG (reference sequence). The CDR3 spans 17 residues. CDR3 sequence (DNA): TGTGCCTGGAATGGGGCCCCGCGGGGGGCCCATGAGGCTGAAGCTTTCTTT. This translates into CAWNGAPRGAHEAEAFF. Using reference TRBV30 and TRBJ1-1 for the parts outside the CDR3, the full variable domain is SQTIHQWPATLVQPVGSPLSLECTVEGTSNPNLYWYRQAAGRGLQLLFYSVGIGQISSEVPQNLSASRPQDRQFILSSKKLLLSDSGFYLCAWNGAPRGAHEAEAFFGQGTRLTVV.

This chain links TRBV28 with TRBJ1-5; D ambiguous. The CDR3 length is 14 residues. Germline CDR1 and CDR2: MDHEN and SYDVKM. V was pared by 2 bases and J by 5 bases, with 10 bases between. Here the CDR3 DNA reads TGTGCCAGCAGTTTAATCAGCGGCTATCAGCCCCAGCATTTT. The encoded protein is CASSLISGYQPQHF.

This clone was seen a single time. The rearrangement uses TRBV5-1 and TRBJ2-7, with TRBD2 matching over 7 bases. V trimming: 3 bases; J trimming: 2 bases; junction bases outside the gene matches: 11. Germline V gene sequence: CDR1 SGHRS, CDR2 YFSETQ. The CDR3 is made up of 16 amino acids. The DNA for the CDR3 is TGCGCCAGCAGCTATTCTAGGGCGGGAGCCGCCTACGAGCAGTACTTC. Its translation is CASSYSRAGAAYEQYF.

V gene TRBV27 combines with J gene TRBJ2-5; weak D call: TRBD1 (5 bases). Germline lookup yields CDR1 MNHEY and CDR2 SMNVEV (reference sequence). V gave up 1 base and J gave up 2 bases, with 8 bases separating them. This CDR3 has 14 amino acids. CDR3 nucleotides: TGTGCCAGCAGTTTATGGGGCCCACAAGAGACCCAGTACTTC. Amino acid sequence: CASSLWGPQETQYF.

CDR3 sequence: CASSELGGSPYNEQFF. The CDR3 DNA follows: TGTGCCAGCAGTGAATTGGGGGGGAGCCCCTACAATGAGCAGTTCTTC. V gene TRBV6-1 combines with J gene TRBJ2-1, with 7 bases aligning to TRBD2. Unmatched junction bases numbered 6, after V lost 2 bases and J lost 2 bases. Germline V CDR1 and CDR2: MNHNS, SASEGT. The CDR3 has 16 amino acids.

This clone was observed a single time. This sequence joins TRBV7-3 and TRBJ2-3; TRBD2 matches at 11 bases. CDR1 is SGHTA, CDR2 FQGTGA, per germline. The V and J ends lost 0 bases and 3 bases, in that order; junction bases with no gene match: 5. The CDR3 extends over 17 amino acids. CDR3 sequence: CASSLTFPSGGTDTQYF. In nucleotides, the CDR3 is TGTGCCAGCAGCTTAACATTCCCTAGCGGGGGGACAGATACGCAGTATTTT.

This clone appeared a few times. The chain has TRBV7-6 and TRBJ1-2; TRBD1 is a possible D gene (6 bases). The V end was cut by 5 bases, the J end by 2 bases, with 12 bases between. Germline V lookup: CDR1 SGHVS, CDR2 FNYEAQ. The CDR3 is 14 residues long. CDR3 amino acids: CASSLFGQNYGYTF. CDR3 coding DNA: TGTGCCAGCAGCCTATTCGGACAGAACTATGGCTACACCTTC.

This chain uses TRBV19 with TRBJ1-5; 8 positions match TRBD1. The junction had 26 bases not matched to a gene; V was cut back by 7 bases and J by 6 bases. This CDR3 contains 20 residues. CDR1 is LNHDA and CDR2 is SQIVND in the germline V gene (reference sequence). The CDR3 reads CASTPPGSVARGPAIQPQHF. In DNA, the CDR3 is TGTGCCAGTACTCCCCCCGGGTCAGTGGCCAGGGGGCCCGCAATTCAGCCCCAGCATTTT.

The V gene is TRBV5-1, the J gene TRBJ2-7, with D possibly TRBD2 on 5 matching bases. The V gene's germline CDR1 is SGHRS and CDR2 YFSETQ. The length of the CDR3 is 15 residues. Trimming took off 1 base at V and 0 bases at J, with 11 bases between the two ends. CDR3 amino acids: CASSLRAASSYEQYF. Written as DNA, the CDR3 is TGCGCCAGCAGCTTGAGAGCGGCTAGCTCCTACGAGCAGTACTTC. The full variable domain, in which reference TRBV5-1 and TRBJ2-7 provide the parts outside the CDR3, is KAGVTQTPRYLIKTRGQQVTLSCSPISGHRSVSWYQQTPGQGLQFLFEYFSETQRNKGNFPGRFSGRQFSNSRSEMNVSTLELGDSALYLCASSLRAASSYEQYFGPGTRLTVT.

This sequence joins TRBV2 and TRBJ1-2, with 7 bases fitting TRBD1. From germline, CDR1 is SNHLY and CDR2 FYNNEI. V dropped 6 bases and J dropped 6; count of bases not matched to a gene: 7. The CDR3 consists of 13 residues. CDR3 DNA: TGTGCCAGCAGGACAGGGCTCGGGAATGGCTACACCTTC. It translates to CASRTGLGNGYTF.

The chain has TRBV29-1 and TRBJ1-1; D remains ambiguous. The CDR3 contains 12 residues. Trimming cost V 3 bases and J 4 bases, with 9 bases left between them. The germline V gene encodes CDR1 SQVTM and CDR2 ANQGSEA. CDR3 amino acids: CSVEEGGTEAFF. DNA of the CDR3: TGCAGCGTTGAGGAGGGTGGCACTGAAGCTTTCTTT. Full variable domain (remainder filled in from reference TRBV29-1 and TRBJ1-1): SAVISQKPSRDICQRGTSLTIQCQVDSQVTMMFWYRQQPGQSLTLIATANQGSEATYESGFVIDKFPISRPNLTFSTLTVSNMSPEDSSIYLCSVEEGGTEAFFGQGTRLTVV.

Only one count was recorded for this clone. CDR3 bases: TGCGCCAGCAGCTTGTATTCCGCGCCTGAAGCTTTCTTT. Its translation is CASSLYSAPEAFF. This sequence joins TRBV5-1 and TRBJ1-1; D not resolved. V gave up 1 base and J gave up 6 bases, with 10 bases separating them. There are 13 residues in the CDR3. From germline, CDR1 is SGHRS and CDR2 YFSETQ.

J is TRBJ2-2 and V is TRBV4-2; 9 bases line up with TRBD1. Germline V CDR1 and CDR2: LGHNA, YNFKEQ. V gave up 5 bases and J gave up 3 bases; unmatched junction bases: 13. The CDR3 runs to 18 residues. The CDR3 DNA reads TGTGCCAGCAGCAATAAGGGACAGGGAAGGGGGTACACCGGGGAGCTGTTTTTT. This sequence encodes CASSNKGQGRGYTGELFF.

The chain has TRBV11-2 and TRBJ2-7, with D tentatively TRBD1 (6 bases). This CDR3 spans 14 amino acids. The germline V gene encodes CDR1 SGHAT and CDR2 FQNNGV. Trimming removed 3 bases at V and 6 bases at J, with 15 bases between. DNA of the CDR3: TGTGCCAGCAGCTTGAATACAGGGATGGTCGAGCAGTACTTC. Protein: CASSLNTGMVEQYF.

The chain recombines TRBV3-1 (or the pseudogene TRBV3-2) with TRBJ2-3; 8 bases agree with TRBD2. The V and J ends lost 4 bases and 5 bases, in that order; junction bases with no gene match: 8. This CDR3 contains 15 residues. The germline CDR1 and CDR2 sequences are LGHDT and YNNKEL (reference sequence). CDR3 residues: CASSPIAGGVDTQYF. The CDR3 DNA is TGTGCCAGCAGCCCCATCGCGGGGGGCGTAGATACGCAGTATTTT.

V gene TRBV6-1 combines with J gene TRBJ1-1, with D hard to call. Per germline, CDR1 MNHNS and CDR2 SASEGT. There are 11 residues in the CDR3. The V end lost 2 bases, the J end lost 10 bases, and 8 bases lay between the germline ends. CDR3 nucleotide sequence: TGTGCCAGCAGTGAAAGGTGGGCAGCTTTCTTT. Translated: CASSERWAAFF.

CDR3 protein: CASSAQKPVGTINEKLFF. The CDR3 region has the DNA TGTGCCAGCTCAGCACAAAAACCCGTAGGAACTATAAATGAAAAACTGTTTTTT. The J gene is TRBJ1-4, the V gene TRBV18; no definite D call. V lost 5 bases, J lost 5 bases, and 24 bases lay in between. The CDR3 is made up of 18 amino acids. The V gene's germline CDR1 is KGHSH and CDR2 LQKENI.

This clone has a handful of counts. The CDR3 sequence is CASSPGNDRGSPLHF. As DNA, the CDR3 is TGTGCCAGCTCACCAGGGAATGACAGGGGGTCACCCCTCCACTTT. The rearrangement joins TRBV18 to TRBJ1-6; 9 bases map to TRBD1. The V gene's germline CDR1 is KGHSH and CDR2 LQKENI. The V and J ends lost 2 bases and 10 bases, in that order; junction bases with no gene match: 6. CDR3 size: 15 residues.

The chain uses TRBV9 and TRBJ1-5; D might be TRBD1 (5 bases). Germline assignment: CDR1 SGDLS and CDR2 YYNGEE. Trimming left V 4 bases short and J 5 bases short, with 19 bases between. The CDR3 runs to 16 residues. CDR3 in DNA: TGTGCCAGCAGCTTACACCCCCAGGGTGCGGATCAGCCCCAGCATTTT. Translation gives CASSLHPQGADQPQHF.

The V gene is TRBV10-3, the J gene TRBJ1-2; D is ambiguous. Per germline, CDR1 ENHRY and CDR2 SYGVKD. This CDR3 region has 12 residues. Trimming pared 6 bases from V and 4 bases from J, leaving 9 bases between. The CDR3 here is CAIRSGGYGYTF. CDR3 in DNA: TGTGCCATCAGATCGGGAGGCTATGGCTACACCTTC.

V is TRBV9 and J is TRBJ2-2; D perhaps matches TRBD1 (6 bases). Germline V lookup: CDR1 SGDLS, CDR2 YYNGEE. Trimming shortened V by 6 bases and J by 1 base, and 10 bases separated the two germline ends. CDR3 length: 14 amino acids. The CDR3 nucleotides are TGTGCCAGCACAGGGGCCTTGAACACCGGGGAGCTGTTTTTT. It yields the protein CASTGALNTGELFF.

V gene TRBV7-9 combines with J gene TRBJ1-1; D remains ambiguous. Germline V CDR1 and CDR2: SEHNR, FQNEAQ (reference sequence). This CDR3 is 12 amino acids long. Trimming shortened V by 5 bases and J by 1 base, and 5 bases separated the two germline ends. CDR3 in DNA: TGTGCCAGCAGCCGCAGGAACACTGAAGCTTTCTTT. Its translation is CASSRRNTEAFF.

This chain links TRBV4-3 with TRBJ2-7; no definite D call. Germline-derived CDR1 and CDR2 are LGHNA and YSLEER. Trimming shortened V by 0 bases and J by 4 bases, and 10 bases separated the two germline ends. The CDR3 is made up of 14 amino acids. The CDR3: CASSQDGRRYEQYF. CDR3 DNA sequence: TGCGCCAGCAGCCAAGATGGCCGGAGATACGAGCAGTACTTC.

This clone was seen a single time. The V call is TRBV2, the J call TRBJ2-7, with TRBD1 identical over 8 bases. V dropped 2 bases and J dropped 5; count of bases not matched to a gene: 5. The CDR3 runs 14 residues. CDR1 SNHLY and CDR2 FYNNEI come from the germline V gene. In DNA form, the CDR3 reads TGTGCCAGCAGTGAAAGGACAGGGCCCCACGAGCAGTACTTC. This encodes CASSERTGPHEQYF.

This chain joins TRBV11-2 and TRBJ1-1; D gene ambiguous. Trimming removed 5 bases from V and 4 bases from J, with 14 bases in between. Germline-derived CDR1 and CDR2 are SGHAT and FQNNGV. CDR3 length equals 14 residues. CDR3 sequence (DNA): TGTGCCAGCAGCCTCTCTCGAGGTAGCACTGAAGCTTTCTTT. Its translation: CASSLSRGSTEAFF.